The clone carrying this T cell receptor beta chain was detected ten times or more. Its antigen remains unidentified. The sample originates from a study of early T cells in non-severe SARS-CoV-2 infection. Whole-study findings and limits: Database matching using VDJdb favored anti-spike CD8 responses, with private and CD4 specificities left missing.

The germline gives CDR1 KGHSH, CDR2 LQKENI. This CDR3 spans 14 amino acids. V lost 2 bases, J lost 4 bases, and 11 bases lay in between. TCRdb re-called the 5' RACE reads with MiXCR, one entry per CDR3 protein. This sample carries about 83,000 distinct CDR3 sequences, 10% of them seen once, and the ten largest clones take over 7%. This sequence was found in an adult who was a healthcare worker with PCR-confirmed SARS-CoV-2 infection or an uninfected control (not recorded which). Material: whole blood, obtained at baseline. The chain links TRBV18 to TRBJ2-5, with D perhaps given as TRBD1 or TRBD2 (6 bases each). The CDR3 loop reads CASSPVSGAETQYF. The CDR3 nucleotides are TGTGCCAGCTCACCAGTATCGGGGGCAGAGACCCAGTACTTC.